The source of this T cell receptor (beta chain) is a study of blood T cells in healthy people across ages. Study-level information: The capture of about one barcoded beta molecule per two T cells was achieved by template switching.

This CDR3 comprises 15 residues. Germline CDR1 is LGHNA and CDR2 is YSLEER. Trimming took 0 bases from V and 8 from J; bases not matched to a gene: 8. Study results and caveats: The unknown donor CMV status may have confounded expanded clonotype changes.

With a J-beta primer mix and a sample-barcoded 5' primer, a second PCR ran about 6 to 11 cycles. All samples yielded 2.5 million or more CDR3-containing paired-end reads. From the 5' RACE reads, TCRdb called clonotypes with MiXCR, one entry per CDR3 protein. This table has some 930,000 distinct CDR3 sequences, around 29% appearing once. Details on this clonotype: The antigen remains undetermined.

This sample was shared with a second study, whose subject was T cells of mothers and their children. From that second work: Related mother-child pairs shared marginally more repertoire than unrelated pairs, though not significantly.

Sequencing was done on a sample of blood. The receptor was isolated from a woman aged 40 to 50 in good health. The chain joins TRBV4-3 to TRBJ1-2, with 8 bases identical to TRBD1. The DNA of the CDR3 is TGCGCCAGCAGCCAAGATTGGGGGACAGGAGCGGGCTACACCTTC. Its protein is CASSQDWGTGAGYTF.